The TCR beta chain under discussion was sequenced for a study of blood T cell repertoires in COVID-19 (dated by TCRdb to about 2020). Broadly, across the study: Samples from collaborators originated in the United States, Italy and Spain and spanned both the acute and convalescent phases of COVID-19. The material from the prospective study consisted of cDNA or gDNA derived from T cells, B-cell-depleted T cells, or PBMCs. The dataset comprised deeply sampled blood TCRbeta repertoires from subjects exposed to, actively infected with, or recovered from COVID-19. The repertoires were made available in a free public database intended to serve as a resource for research on the immune response to SARS-CoV-2. Samples were obtained from the ongoing ImmuneRACE study (first 160 participants) and from 1,254 subjects provided by 6 global collaborators. A de-identified subject ID, COVID-19 status, age in years and sex were almost always included in the sample metadata. Where HLA class I and class II types were available, the types were taken from metadata supplied by the sample provider, not from assay-based typing. Overall study results and their limits: Clinical and demographic metadata were provided uncurated, with the amount varying by source and participant.

Whole blood was collected in K2EDTA tubes by collaborating institutions according to the institutions' own protocols. Collaborator samples were shipped for TCRbeta analysis as frozen whole blood, isolated PBMCs, or DNA extracted from either sample type. TCRbeta CDR3 regions were amplified from genomic DNA by means of the immunoSEQ Assay, a bias-controlled multiplex PCR. The study's processing was this. Nucleated cell counts per sample were estimated from amplification of reference gene primers within the assay. To quantify the absolute abundance of each unique TCRbeta CDR3 rearrangement, sequence reads were collapsed and filtered. For each sample, productive Simpson clonality was calculated by taking the square root of Simpson's diversity index across productive rearrangements. In its TCRdb copy, this immuneACCESS table keeps in-frame sequences only and misses some clones. Where compared with another copy, unresolved V genes explain less than half of these, and the others have no known cause. Clone size and the V and J calls come from that table; the DNA yielded D and trimming. This sample gives about 33,000 clones in total; around 84% of them show up just once. 30% to 40% of the sample goes to the ten largest clones.

A remark on this clone: The target of this receptor is not known. The sample holds no much larger clone one base away, and base qualities are not on file.

The CDR3 has 13 amino acids, counting the end cysteine and phenylalanine. Only the CDR3 DNA stays, 39 bases, in frame from base 1. Looking up the germline V gene yields CDR1 SGHTA and CDR2 FQGTGA. The V and J ends are trimmed by 6 bases and 4 bases, leaving 11 bases between them. This clonotype was obtained from a man older than 75 with acute or convalescent COVID-19. What was sequenced was peripheral blood. The chain uses TRBV7-3 and TRBJ2-3, and the D gene may be TRBD2, 6 bases matching. The nucleotide sequence reads TGTGCCAGCAGAGCCCCGGGGGCAGATACGCAGTATTTT. This translates into CASRAPGADTQYF.